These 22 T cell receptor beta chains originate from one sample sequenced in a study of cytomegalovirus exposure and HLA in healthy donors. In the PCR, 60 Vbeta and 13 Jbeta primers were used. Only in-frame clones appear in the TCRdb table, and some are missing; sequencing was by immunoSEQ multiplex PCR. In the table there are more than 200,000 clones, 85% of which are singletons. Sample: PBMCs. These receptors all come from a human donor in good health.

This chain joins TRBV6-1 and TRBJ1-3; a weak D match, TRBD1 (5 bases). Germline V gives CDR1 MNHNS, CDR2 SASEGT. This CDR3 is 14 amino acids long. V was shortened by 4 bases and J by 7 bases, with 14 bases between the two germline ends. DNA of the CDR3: TGTGCCAGCAGTGGCAGGGAAGTTGGGAACACCATATATTTT. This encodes CASSGREVGNTIYF.

Here the CDR3 reads CASSPQGAHEQYF. Here the CDR3 DNA reads TGTGCCAGCAGCCCACAGGGGGCCCACGAGCAGTACTTC. The chain carries TRBV5-4 and TRBJ2-7; 9 bases are a match to TRBD1. J was trimmed by 5 bases and V by 4 bases; bases with no gene match: 4. CDR3 length: 13 residues. The germline V gene encodes CDR1 SGHNT and CDR2 YYREEE (reference sequence).

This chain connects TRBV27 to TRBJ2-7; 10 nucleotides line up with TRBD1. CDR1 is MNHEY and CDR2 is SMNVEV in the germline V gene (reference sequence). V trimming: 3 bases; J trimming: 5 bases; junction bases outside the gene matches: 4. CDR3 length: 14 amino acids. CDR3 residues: CASSLRQGADEQYF. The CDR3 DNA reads TGTGCCAGCAGTTTGAGACAGGGGGCAGACGAGCAGTACTTC.

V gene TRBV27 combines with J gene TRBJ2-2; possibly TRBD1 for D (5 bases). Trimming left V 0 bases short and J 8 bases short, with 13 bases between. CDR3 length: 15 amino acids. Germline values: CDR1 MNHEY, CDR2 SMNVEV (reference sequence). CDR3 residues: CASSLSGVVIGELFF. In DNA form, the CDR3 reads TGTGCCAGCAGTTTATCAGGGGTGGTGATTGGGGAGCTGTTTTTT.

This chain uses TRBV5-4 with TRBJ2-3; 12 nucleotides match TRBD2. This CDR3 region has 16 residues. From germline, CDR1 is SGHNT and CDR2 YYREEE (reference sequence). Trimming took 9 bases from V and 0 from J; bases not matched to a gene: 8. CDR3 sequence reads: CATKTGTSGSTDTQYF. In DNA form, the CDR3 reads TGTGCCACGAAAACGGGGACTAGCGGGAGCACAGATACGCAGTATTTT.

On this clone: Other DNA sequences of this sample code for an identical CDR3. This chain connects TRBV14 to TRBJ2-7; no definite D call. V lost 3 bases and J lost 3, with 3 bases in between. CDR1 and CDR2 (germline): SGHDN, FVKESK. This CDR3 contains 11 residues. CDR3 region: CASSHSYEQYF. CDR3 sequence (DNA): TGTGCCAGCAGCCACAGCTACGAGCAGTACTTC.

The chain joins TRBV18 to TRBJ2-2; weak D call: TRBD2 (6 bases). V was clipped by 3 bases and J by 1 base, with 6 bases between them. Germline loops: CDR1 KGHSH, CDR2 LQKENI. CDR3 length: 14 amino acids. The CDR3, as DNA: TGTGCCAGCTCACCGGGACTGAACACCGGGGAGCTGTTTTTT. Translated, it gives CASSPGLNTGELFF.

The CDR3 bases are TGTGCCAGCAGCTTGGGGTTGGAGGGAAACACCGGGGAGCTGTTTTTT. Protein product: CASSLGLEGNTGELFF. V usage is TRBV5-8 and J usage is TRBJ2-2; perhaps TRBD2 as D (6 bases). There are 16 residues in the CDR3. CDR1 and CDR2 (germline): SGHTS, YDEGEE. V was shortened by 0 bases and J by 2 bases, with 11 bases between the two germline ends.

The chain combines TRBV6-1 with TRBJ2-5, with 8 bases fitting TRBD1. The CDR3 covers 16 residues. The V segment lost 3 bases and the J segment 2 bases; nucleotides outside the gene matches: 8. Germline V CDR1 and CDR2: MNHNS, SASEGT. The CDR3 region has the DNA TGTGCCAGCAGTGAGTGGACAGGGAGATGGCAAGAGACCCAGTACTTC. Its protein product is CASSEWTGRWQETQYF.

CDR3 protein: CASSLDPAGAVGDTQYF. DNA for the CDR3: TGCGCCAGCAGCTTGGATCCAGCGGGAGCCGTCGGAGATACGCAGTATTTT. The chain couples TRBV5-1 to TRBJ2-3; 8 bases match TRBD2. Germline assignment: CDR1 SGHRS and CDR2 YFSETQ. The CDR3 contains 17 residues. V dropped 0 bases and J dropped 5; count of bases not matched to a gene: 11.

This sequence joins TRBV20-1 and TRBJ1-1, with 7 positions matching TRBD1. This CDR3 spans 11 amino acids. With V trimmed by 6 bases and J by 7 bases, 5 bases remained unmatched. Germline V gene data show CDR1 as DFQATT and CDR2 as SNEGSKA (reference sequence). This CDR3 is CSAGTASEAFF. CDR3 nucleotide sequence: TGCAGTGCAGGGACAGCGAGTGAAGCTTTCTTT.

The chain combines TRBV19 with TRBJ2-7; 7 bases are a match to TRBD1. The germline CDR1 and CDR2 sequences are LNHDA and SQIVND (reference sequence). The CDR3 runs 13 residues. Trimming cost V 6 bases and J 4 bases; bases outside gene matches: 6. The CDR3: CASSEDRVYEQYF. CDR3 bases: TGTGCCAGTAGCGAAGACAGGGTGTACGAGCAGTACTTC.

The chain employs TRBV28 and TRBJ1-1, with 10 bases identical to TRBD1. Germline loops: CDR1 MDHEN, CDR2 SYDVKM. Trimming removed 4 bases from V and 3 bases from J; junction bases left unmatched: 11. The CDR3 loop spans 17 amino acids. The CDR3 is CASSWRGTGVGYTEAFF. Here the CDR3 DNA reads TGTGCCAGCAGTTGGAGGGGGACAGGGGTGGGGTACACTGAAGCTTTCTTT.

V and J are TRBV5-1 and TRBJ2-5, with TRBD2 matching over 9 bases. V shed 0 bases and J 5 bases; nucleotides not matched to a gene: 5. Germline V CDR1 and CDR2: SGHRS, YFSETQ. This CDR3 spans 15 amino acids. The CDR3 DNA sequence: TGCGCCAGCAGCTTGGGCGCTAGCGGGGACGAGACCCAGTACTTC. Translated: CASSLGASGDETQYF.

The CDR3 reads CSVTGQDYEQYF. The DNA of the CDR3 is TGCAGCGTTACGGGACAGGACTACGAGCAGTACTTC. This chain connects TRBV29-1 to TRBJ2-7; TRBD1 agrees at 8 bases. CDR1 and CDR2 (germline): SQVTM, ANQGSEA. This CDR3 has 12 residues. Germline trimming cut 5 bases from V and 3 bases from J; bases unmatched to any gene: 3.

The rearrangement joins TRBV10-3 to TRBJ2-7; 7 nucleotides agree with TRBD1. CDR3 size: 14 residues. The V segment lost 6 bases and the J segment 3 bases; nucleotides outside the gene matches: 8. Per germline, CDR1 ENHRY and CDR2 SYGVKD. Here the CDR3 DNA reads TGTGCCATCAGCTATAAGCAGGGGGACTACGAGCAGTACTTC. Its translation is CAISYKQGDYEQYF.

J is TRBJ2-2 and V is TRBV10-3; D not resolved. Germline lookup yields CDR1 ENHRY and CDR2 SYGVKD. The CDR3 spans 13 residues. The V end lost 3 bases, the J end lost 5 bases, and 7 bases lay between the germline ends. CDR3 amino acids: CAISDAVTGELFF. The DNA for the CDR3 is TGTGCCATCAGTGACGCGGTGACCGGGGAGCTGTTTTTT.

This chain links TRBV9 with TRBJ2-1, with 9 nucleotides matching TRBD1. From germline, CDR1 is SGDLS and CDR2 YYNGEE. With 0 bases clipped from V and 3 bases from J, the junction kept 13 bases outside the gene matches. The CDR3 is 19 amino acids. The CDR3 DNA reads TGTGCCAGCAGCGTAGCTTACCAGACAGGGGGGACCAACTACAATGAGCAGTTCTTC. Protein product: CASSVAYQTGGTNYNEQFF.

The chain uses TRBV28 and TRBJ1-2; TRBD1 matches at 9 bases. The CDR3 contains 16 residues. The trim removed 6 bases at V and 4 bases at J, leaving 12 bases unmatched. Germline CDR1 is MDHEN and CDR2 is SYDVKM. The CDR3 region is CASSNGGGQGFYGYTF. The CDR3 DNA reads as TGTGCCAGCAGCAATGGGGGGGGACAGGGTTTCTATGGCTACACCTTC.

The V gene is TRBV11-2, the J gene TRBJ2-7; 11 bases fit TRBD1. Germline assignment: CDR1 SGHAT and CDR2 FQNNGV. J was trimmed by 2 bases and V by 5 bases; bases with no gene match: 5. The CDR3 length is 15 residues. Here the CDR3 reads CASSNGTGGAYEQYF. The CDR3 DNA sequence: TGTGCCAGCAGCAATGGGACAGGGGGGGCCTACGAGCAGTACTTC.

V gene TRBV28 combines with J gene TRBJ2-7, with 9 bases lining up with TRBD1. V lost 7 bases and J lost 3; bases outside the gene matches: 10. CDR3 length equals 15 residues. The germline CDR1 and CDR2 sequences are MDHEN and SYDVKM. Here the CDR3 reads CASTVPGQGIYEQYF. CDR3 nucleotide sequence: TGTGCCAGCACCGTGCCCGGACAGGGGATCTACGAGCAGTACTTC.

The CDR3 DNA is TGTGCTAGTGGACACCCCGCAGGCGCTGCGAACACCGGGGAGCTGTTTTTT. It specifies CASGHPAGAANTGELFF. This chain uses TRBV12-5 with TRBJ2-2; D gene unclear. Deletions cut 6 bases from V and 0 bases from J, with 17 bases between. The CDR3 has 17 amino acids. Germline CDR1 is LGHNT and CDR2 is FRNRAP.